The clone carrying this T cell receptor (beta chain) was found many times. What it binds is unknown. V was pared by 6 bases and J by 0 bases, with 13 bases between. The CDR3 spans 14 residues. Per the germline V gene, CDR1 is SQVTM and CDR2 is ANQGSEA. This entry is derived from a study of CD8 T cells in ankylosing spondylitis. TCRdb redid the calling of the 5' RACE reads with MiXCR, one entry per CDR3 protein. Here the sample spans 250,000 or so distinct CDR3 sequences, roughly a tenth being singletons. Study outcomes and limitations: Reportedly, matched ankylosing spondylitis synovial fluid was significantly enriched for disease-linked clones.

Sequencing input: blood, either unsorted or a sorted T cell fraction (not recorded which). The V call is TRBV29-1, the J call TRBJ2-3, with D perhaps assigned TRBD1 or TRBD2 (5 bases each). This TCR was recovered from a male donor with ankylosing spondylitis or in good health (not recorded which). Here the CDR3 DNA reads TGCAGCGTGACATGGGGCGGGAGCACAGATACGCAGTATTTT. Its translation is CSVTWGGSTDTQYF.